A single sample is the source of the 24 T cell receptor beta chains below, sequenced in a study of OX40 agonist ivuxolimab in advanced cancers. TCRdb's copy holds only in-frame clones and misses some; the assay was immunoSEQ multiplex PCR. The data hold under 80,000 clones, with just under 95% observed a single time. This specimen consisted of CD4+ or CD8+ T cells sorted from blood, obtained in a trial of the OX40 agonist ivuxolimab. The receptors were gathered from an adult with an advanced solid tumor such as melanoma, head and neck, liver or kidney cancer.

The genes are TRBV5-4 and TRBJ1-4; TRBD1 agrees at 7 bases. In germline, CDR1 is SGHNT, CDR2 YYREEE (reference sequence). This CDR3 is built from 15 residues. Unmatched junction bases numbered 6, after V lost 4 bases and J lost 3 bases. The CDR3 loop reads CASSLQGTANEKLFF. The CDR3 DNA follows: TGTGCCAGCAGCCTTCAGGGGACAGCTAATGAAAAACTGTTTTTT.

V gene TRBV7-9 combines with J gene TRBJ2-1; D remains unclear. CDR3 length: 17 amino acids. The V gene's germline CDR1 is SEHNR and CDR2 FQNEAQ (reference sequence). Trimming left V 0 bases short and J 1 base short, with 13 bases between. CDR3 amino acids: CASSLAHPGYSYNEQFF. The CDR3, as DNA: TGTGCCAGCAGCTTAGCTCACCCCGGTTATTCCTACAATGAGCAGTTCTTC.

V usage is TRBV5-1 and J usage is TRBJ1-1; 12 positions match TRBD1. Germline values: CDR1 SGHRS, CDR2 YFSETQ. V was pared by 3 bases and J by 9 bases, with 12 bases of the junction left unmatched. The CDR3 runs 16 residues. CDR3 bases: TGCGCCAGCAGCTCGGTCGGGTCGGGGGACAGGGGGCAAGCTTTCTTT. Residues: CASSSVGSGDRGQAFF.

The sample holds one count of this clone. The rearrangement uses TRBV27 and TRBJ2-3; D may be TRBD1 or TRBD2 (5 bases each). Germline loops: CDR1 MNHEY, CDR2 SMNVEV (reference sequence). V was trimmed by 5 bases and J by 2 bases, leaving 17 bases between them. The CDR3 contains 16 residues. CDR3 sequence reads: CASSKGPTGYTDTQYF. The CDR3 DNA sequence: TGTGCCAGCAGTAAGGGGCCCACGGGATACACAGATACGCAGTATTTT.

The rearrangement joins TRBV5-4 to TRBJ2-2, with D maybe TRBD2 (5 bases). Trimming left V 0 bases short and J 6 bases short, with 12 bases between. There are 15 residues in the CDR3. Germline-derived CDR1 and CDR2 are SGHNT and YYREEE (reference sequence). This CDR3 is CASSLEVSAAGELFF. The CDR3 DNA reads TGTGCCAGCAGCTTGGAGGTTAGCGCAGCCGGGGAGCTGTTTTTT.

V is TRBV28 and J is TRBJ2-1, with D perhaps TRBD2 (5 bases). The CDR3 sequence is 14 residues long. With 3 bases removed from V and 3 bases from J, the gap between germline ends came to 9 bases. Germline CDR1 is MDHEN and CDR2 is SYDVKM. The CDR3 region has the DNA TGTGCCAGCAGTTTGATCGGGGACTACAATGAGCAGTTCTTC. It specifies CASSLIGDYNEQFF.

The gene calls are TRBV19 and TRBJ1-5, with 7 nucleotides matching TRBD1. The J segment lost 7 bases and the V segment lost 1 base, leaving 10 bases of the junction unmatched. Germline CDR1 and CDR2: LNHDA and SQIVND (reference sequence). The CDR3 is 16 amino acids. The CDR3 sequence: CASSIVGRGIKQPQHF. The DNA of the CDR3 is TGTGCCAGTAGTATAGTAGGCAGGGGGATCAAGCAGCCCCAGCATTTT.

The CDR3 DNA is TGTGCCAGCAGTTTCCCCGGACAGGGGTTCGACGAGCAGTACTTC. Translating gives CASSFPGQGFDEQYF. This chain links TRBV27 with TRBJ2-7; 9 nucleotides match TRBD1. The germline gives CDR1 MNHEY, CDR2 SMNVEV (reference sequence). Unmatched junction bases numbered 8, after V lost 3 bases and J lost 5 bases. The CDR3 consists of 15 residues.

V gene TRBV7-8 combines with J gene TRBJ2-7, with D perhaps assigned TRBD1 or TRBD2 (5 bases each). CDR1 SGHVS and CDR2 FQNEAQ come from the germline V gene. V gave up 4 bases and J gave up 2 bases, with 12 bases separating them. This CDR3 spans 14 amino acids. The CDR3 region has the DNA TGTGCCAGCAGCTCTCGGGACGCGACCTACGAGCAGTACTTC. This codes for CASSSRDATYEQYF.

The rearrangement links TRBV6-6 to TRBJ1-6; D gene unclear. Germline CDR1 reads MNHNY; CDR2 reads SVGAGI (reference sequence). CDR3 length equals 12 residues. Trimming stripped 6 bases from V and 14 bases from J, with 14 bases between. The CDR3 here is CASRTTESSLHF. For the CDR3, the DNA is TGTGCCAGCAGGACCACAGAGTCGTCCCTCCACTTT.

The chain recombines TRBV2 with TRBJ2-1, with D hard to call. The germline V gene encodes CDR1 SNHLY and CDR2 FYNNEI. Trimming took 5 bases from V and 4 from J, leaving 15 bases between them. CDR3 size: 15 residues. CDR3 coding DNA: TGTGCCAGCAGTATTGTGAACGCTATTTACAATGAGCAGTTCTTC. This translates into CASSIVNAIYNEQFF.

V gene TRBV2 combines with J gene TRBJ1-2; D ambiguous. The V gene lost 4 bases and the J gene lost 7 bases, with 10 bases spanning the gap. The germline V gene encodes CDR1 SNHLY and CDR2 FYNNEI. This CDR3 has 12 residues. CDR3 nucleotide sequence: TGTGCCAGCAGTGTAATGGCTAGTGGCTACACCTTC. Encoded protein: CASSVMASGYTF.

The chain recombines TRBV5-1 with TRBJ2-7; D gene uncertain. Trimming left V 0 bases short and J 2 bases short, with 12 bases between. The CDR3 consists of 15 residues. CDR1 is SGHRS and CDR2 is YFSETQ in the germline V gene. The CDR3 DNA reads TGCGCCAGCAGCTTGGCGAACGGATTGCCCTACGAGCAGTACTTC. It is translated as CASSLANGLPYEQYF.

This clone occurred once. V is TRBV7-8 and J is TRBJ1-4; D is perhaps TRBD1 (6 bases). Trimming pared 1 base from V and 8 bases from J, leaving 23 bases between. The CDR3 has 18 amino acids. Germline loops: CDR1 SGHVS, CDR2 FQNEAQ. The CDR3 loop reads CASSLVGGLESNKEKLFF. The CDR3 nucleotides are TGTGCCAGCAGCTTAGTGGGGGGGCTGGAGTCAAATAAAGAAAAACTGTTTTTT. Based on the CDR3 plus reference TRBV7-8 and TRBJ1-4, the full variable domain is GAGVSQSPRYKVAKRGQDVALRCDPISGHVSLFWYQQALGQGPEFLTYFQNEAQLDKSGLPSDRFFAERPEGSVSTLKIQRTQQEDSAVYLCASSLVGGLESNKEKLFFGSGTQLSVL.

The chain links TRBV7-2 to TRBJ2-5; 9 bases are a match to TRBD1. Germline V CDR1 and CDR2: SGHTA, FQGNSA. This CDR3 spans 12 amino acids. V shed 7 bases and J 5 bases; nucleotides not matched to a gene: 2. In nucleotides, the CDR3 is TGTGCCAGCATGGGGACAGGGGAGACCCAGTACTTC. It codes for CASMGTGETQYF.

Regarding this clone: One end of the junction does not line up with germline, which may come from a read error. The chain carries TRBV27 and TRBJ2-1; D is uncertain. The germline gives CDR1 MNHEY, CDR2 SMNVEV (reference sequence). The CDR3 length is 15 residues. CDR3 coding DNA: TGTGCCGGCAGTTCCGCTGTTGGGTCCTACAATGAGCAGTTCTTC. Amino acid sequence: CAGSSAVGSYNEQFF.

This sequence joins TRBV2 and TRBJ2-5, with 9 positions matching TRBD1. The CDR3 extends over 13 amino acids. With 7 bases clipped from V and 7 bases from J, the junction kept 7 bases outside the gene matches. CDR1 and CDR2 (germline): SNHLY, FYNNEI. As DNA, the CDR3 is TGTGCCAGCATAACAGGGGGCGAAGGGACCCAGTACTTC. This codes for CASITGGEGTQYF. The complete variable domain, with remaining parts taken from reference TRBV2 and TRBJ2-5, reads EPEVTQTPSHQVTQMGQEVILRCVPISNHLYFYWYRQILGQKVEFLVSFYNNEISEKSEIFDDQFSVERPDGSNFTLKIRSTKLEDSAMYFCASITGGEGTQYFGPGTRLLVL.

The chain uses TRBV4-1 and TRBJ2-5; 15 bases agree with TRBD2. Germline CDR1 MGHRA, CDR2 YSYEKL. Unmatched junction bases numbered 6, after V lost 0 bases and J lost 1 base. The CDR3 sequence is 19 residues long. CDR3 coding DNA: TGCGCCAGCAGCCAAGAACGGGGGACTAGCGGGGGGACCCAAGAGACCCAGTACTTC. It encodes CASSQERGTSGGTQETQYF.

This clone has only one observation. The chain uses TRBV18 and TRBJ2-4, with D perhaps matching TRBD1 (7 bases). Deletions cut 2 bases from V and 8 bases from J, with 13 bases between. Germline lookup yields CDR1 KGHSH and CDR2 LQKENI. This CDR3 contains 14 residues. The CDR3, as DNA: TGTGCCAGCTCACCATACACAGGGGAGGACATTCAGTACTTC. It translates to CASSPYTGEDIQYF.

The V call is TRBV7-2, the J call TRBJ1-5, with unresolved D. V dropped 1 base and J dropped 0 bases, with 7 bases sitting between them. CDR3 length equals 15 residues. Germline-derived CDR1 and CDR2 are SGHTA and FQGNSA. CDR3 DNA sequence: TGTGCCAGCAGCTTAGACGAGGGTAGCAATCAGCCCCAGCATTTT. This gives the protein CASSLDEGSNQPQHF. The entire variable domain, with the rest obtained from reference TRBV7-2 and TRBJ1-5, is as follows: GAGVSQSPSNKVTEKGKDVELRCDPISGHTALYWYRQSLGQGLEFLIYFQGNSAPDKSGLPSDRFSAERTGGSVSTLTIQRTQQEDSAVYLCASSLDEGSNQPQHFGDGTRLSIL.

A word on this clone: The junction departs from germline at one end; a sequencing error may be responsible. The chain couples TRBV2 to TRBJ2-4; TRBD2 matches 12 bases. CDR1 and CDR2 (germline): SNHLY, FYNNEI. The CDR3 extends over 14 amino acids. The CDR3: CASREGLAGSIQYF. The CDR3 coding sequence is TGTGCCAGCAGGGAAGGACTAGCGGGGAGCATTCAGTACTTC. The variable domain in full, completed from reference TRBV2 and TRBJ2-4, reads EPEVTQTPSHQVTQMGQEVILRCVPISNHLYFYWYRQILGQKVEFLVSFYNNEISEKSEIFDDQFSVERPDGSNFTLKIRSTKLEDSAMYFCASREGLAGSIQYFGAGTRLSVL.

This clone appeared a single time. The chain uses TRBV7-3 and TRBJ2-3; D not certain. This CDR3 has 15 residues. Germline V CDR1 and CDR2: SGHTA, FQGTGA. The V end lost 2 bases, the J end lost 2 bases, and 11 bases lay between the germline ends. The CDR3 bases are TGTGCCAGCAGCTTAGGGGTCGGGTTCACAGATACGCAGTATTTT. This encodes CASSLGVGFTDTQYF. Together with reference TRBV7-3 and TRBJ2-3, the CDR3 gives the full variable domain: GAGVSQTPSNKVTEKGKYVELRCDPISGHTALYWYRQSLGQGPEFLIYFQGTGAADDSGLPNDRFFAVRPEGSVSTLKIQRTERGDSAVYLCASSLGVGFTDTQYFGPGTRLTVL.

The chain couples TRBV7-8 to TRBJ1-4, with 8 positions matching TRBD1. CDR3 size: 15 residues. J was trimmed by 8 bases and V by 4 bases; bases with no gene match: 9. Germline CDR1 is SGHVS and CDR2 is FQNEAQ. CDR3 in amino acids: CASSSFRGLGEKLFF. In DNA, the CDR3 is TGTGCCAGCAGCTCTTTCAGGGGGCTAGGGGAAAAACTGTTTTTT.

The chain combines TRBV15 with TRBJ1-5; D may be TRBD1 (5 bases). Germline V lookup: CDR1 LNHNV, CDR2 YYDKDF (reference sequence). The V end was cut by 0 bases, the J end by 3 bases, with 9 bases between. The CDR3 covers 15 residues. CDR3 DNA: TGTGCCACCAGCAGAGATGGGGACTACAATCAGCCCCAGCATTTT. Translation gives CATSRDGDYNQPQHF. The complete variable domain, with remaining parts taken from reference TRBV15 and TRBJ1-5, reads DAMVIQNPRYQVTQFGKPVTLSCSQTLNHNVMYWYQQKSSQAPKLLFHYYDKDFNNEADTPDNFQSRRPNTSFCFLDIRSPGLGDTAMYLCATSRDGDYNQPQHFGDGTRLSIL.